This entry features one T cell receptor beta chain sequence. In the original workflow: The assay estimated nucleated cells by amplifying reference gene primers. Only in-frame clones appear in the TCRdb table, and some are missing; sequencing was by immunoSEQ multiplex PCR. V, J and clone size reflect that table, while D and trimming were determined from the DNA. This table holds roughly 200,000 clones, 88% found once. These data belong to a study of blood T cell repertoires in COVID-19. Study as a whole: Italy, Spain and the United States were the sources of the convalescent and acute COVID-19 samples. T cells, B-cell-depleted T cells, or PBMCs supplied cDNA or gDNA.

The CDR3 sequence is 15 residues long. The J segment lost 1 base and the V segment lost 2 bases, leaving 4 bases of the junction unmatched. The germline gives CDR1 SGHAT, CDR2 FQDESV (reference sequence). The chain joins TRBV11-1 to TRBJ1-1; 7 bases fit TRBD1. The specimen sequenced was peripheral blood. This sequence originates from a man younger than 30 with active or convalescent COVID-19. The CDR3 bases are TGTGCCAGCAGCTTAAGGAGGACAGGGAACACTGAAGCTTTCTTT. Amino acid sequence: CASSLRRTGNTEAFF.